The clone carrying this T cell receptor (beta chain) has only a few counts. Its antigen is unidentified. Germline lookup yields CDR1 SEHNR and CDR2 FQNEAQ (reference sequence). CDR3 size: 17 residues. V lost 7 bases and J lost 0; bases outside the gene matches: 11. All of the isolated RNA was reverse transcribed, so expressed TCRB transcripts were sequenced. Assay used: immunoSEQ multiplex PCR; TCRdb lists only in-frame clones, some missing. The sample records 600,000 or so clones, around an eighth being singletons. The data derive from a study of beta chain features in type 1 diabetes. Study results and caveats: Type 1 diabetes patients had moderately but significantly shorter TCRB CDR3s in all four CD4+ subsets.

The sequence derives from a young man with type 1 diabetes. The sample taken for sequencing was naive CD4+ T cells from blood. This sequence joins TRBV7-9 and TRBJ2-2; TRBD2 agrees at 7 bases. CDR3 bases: TGTGCCAGCAACCATCCCCCGGGGGGAACGAACACCGGGGAGCTGTTTTTT. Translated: CASNHPPGGTNTGELFF.